This TCR beta chain is from a study of blood T cell repertoires in COVID-19. This clone was observed once. The age range of participants was about 18 to 95 years, with residence in about two dozen US areas. Cohorts were assigned according to the clinical history that participants reported. Authors' methods: Researchers report that nucleated cell counts were estimated from reference gene primer amplification. TCRdb's table, derived via immunoSEQ multiplex PCR, lists solely in-frame clones and lacks some. V and J calls and clone size are as listed in that table; D and trimming were resolved from the DNA. The sample lists nearly 250,000 clones; 75% to 90% were seen once. Germline V lookup: CDR1 SGHNT, CDR2 YYREEE (reference sequence). The CDR3 runs to 14 residues. Trimming took 5 bases from V and 1 from J; bases not matched to a gene: 5.

The chain employs TRBV5-4 and TRBJ1-2; 7 bases are a match to TRBD1. The sample comprised PBMCs or T cells enriched from blood (not recorded which). This TCR was sampled from a man over 45 who had been exposed to COVID-19. Written as DNA, the CDR3 is TGTGCCAGCAGGGAACAGGGGATTAACTATGGCTACACCTTC. This translates into CASREQGINYGYTF.